This TCR beta chain stems from a study of blood T cell repertoires in COVID-19. Between the trimmed V and J ends, which lost 5 bases and 5 bases, there was a span of 13 bases. CDR1 MGHRA and CDR2 YSYEKL come from the germline V gene. The CDR3 runs to 14 residues. TCRdb's copy holds only in-frame clones and misses some; the assay was immunoSEQ multiplex PCR. The sample holds roughly 250,000 clones; about 85% are singletons and the top ten take around 0.96%. This chain connects TRBV4-1 to TRBJ1-3; D is undetermined. The source is a middle-aged man with acute or convalescent COVID-19. Sequencing was done on a sample of peripheral blood. The CDR3 reads CASSARVLRNTIYF. The DNA of the CDR3 is TGCGCCAGCAGCGCGCGGGTCCTAAGAAACACCATATATTTT.